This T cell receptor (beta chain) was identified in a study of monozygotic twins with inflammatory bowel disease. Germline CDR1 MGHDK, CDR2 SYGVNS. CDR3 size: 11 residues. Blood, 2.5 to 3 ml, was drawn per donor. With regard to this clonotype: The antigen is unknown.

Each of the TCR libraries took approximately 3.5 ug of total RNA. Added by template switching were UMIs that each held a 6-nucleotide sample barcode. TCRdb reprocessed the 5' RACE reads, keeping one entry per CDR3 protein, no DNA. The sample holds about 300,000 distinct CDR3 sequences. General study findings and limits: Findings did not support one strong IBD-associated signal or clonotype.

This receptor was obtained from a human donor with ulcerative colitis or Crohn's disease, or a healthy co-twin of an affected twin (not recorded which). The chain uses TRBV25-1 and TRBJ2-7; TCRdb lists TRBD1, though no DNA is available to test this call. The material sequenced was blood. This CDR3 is CASNQNREQYF.